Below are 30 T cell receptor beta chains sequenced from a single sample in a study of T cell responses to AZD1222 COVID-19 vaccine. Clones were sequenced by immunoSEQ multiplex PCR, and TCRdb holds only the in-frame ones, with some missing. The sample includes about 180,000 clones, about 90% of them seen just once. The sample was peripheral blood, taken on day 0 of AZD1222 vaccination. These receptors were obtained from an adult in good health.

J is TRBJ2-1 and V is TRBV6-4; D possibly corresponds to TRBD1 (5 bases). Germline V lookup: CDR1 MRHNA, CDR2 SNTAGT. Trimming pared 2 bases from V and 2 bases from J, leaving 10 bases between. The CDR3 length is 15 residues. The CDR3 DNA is TGTGCCAGCAGTGACGTTGCAGGGCCCTACAATGAGCAGTTCTTC. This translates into CASSDVAGPYNEQFF.

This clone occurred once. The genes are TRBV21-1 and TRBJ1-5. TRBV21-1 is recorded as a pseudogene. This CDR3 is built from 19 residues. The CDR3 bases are TGTGCCAGCAGCGCGCCGGGACTCAAACTCGGGAATAGCAATCAGCCCCAGCATTTT. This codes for CASSAPGLKLGNSNQPQHF.

DNA of the CDR3: TGTGCCAGCAGCTTGGTGGCCACGGAAGCTTTCTTT. Translating gives CASSLVATEAFF. This chain joins TRBV5-5 and TRBJ1-1; no clear D. Trimming shortened V by 0 bases and J by 8 bases, and 8 bases separated the two germline ends. CDR1 and CDR2 from the germline V gene are SGHKS and YYEKEE (reference sequence). The CDR3 sequence is 12 residues long. Full variable domain (missing parts from reference TRBV5-5 and TRBJ1-1): DAGVTQSPTHLIKTRGQQVTLRCSPISGHKSVSWYQQVLGQGPQFIFQYYEKEERGRGNFPDRFSARQFPNYSSELNVNALLLGDSALYLCASSLVATEAFFGQGTRLTVV.

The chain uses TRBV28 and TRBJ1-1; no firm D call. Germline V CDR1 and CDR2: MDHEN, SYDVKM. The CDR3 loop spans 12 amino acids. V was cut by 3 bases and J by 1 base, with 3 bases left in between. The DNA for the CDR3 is TGTGCCAGCAGTTTTGGGAACACTGAAGCTTTCTTT. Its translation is CASSFGNTEAFF.

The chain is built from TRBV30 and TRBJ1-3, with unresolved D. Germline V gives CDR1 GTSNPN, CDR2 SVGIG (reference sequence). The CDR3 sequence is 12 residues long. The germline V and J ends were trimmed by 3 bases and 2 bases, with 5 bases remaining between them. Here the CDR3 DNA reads TGTGCCTGGAGACACCCTGGAAACACCATATATTTT. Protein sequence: CAWRHPGNTIYF.

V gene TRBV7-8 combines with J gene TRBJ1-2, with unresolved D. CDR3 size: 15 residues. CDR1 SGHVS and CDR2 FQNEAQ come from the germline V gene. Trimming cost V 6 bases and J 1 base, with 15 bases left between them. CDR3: CASRPVGKDNYGYTF. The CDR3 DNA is TGTGCCAGCAGACCGGTGGGGAAGGATAACTATGGCTACACCTTC.

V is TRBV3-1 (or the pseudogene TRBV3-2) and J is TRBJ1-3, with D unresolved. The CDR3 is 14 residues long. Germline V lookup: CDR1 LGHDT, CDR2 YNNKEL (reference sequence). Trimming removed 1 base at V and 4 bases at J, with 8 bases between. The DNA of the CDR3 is TGTGCCAGCAGCCAAGGATCAGCAGGAAACACCATATATTTT. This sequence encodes CASSQGSAGNTIYF.

This chain's CDR3 is CASSLSPTATTGELFF. CDR3 DNA: TGTGCCAGCAGCTTAAGCCCAACAGCAACCACCGGGGAGCTGTTTTTT. The chain uses TRBV11-3 and TRBJ2-2; D unresolved. The ends were cut back, 2 bases at V and 4 bases at J, with 14 bases in the middle. There are 16 residues in the CDR3. From germline, CDR1 is SGHNT and CDR2 YENEEA.

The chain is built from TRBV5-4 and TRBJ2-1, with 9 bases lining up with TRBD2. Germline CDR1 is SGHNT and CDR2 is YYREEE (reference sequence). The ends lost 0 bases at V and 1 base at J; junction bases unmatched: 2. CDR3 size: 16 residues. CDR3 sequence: CASSLDLAGSYNEQFF. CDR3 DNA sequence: TGTGCCAGCAGCTTGGACCTAGCGGGGTCCTACAATGAGCAGTTCTTC.

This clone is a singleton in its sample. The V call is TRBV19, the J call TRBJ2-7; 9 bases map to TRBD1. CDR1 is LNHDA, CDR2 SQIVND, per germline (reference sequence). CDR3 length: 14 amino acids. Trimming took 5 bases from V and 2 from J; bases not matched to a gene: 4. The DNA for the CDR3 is TGTGCCAGTAGTCCGGGGACAGGGCCCTACGAGCAGTACTTC. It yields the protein CASSPGTGPYEQYF. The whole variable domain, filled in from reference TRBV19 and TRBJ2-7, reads DGGITQSPKYLFRKEGQNVTLSCEQNLNHDAMYWYRQDPGQGLRLIYYSQIVNDFQKGDIAEGYSVSREKKESFPLTVTSAQKNPTAFYLCASSPGTGPYEQYFGPGTRLTVT.

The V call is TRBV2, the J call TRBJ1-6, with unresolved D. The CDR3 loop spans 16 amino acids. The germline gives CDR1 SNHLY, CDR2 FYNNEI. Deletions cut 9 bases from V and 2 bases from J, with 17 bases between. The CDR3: CASQPDGGTYNSPLHF. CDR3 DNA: TGTGCCAGTCAGCCAGATGGAGGGACCTATAATTCACCCCTCCACTTT.

The CDR3 coding sequence is TGTGCCAGCAGGTCGTCAGGGAGCTCCTACGAGCAGTACTTC. Its translation: CASRSSGSSYEQYF. This chain joins TRBV4-2 and TRBJ2-7; D is perhaps TRBD1 or TRBD2 (5 bases each). The germline V gene encodes CDR1 LGHNA and CDR2 YNFKEQ. The CDR3 loop spans 14 amino acids. Trimming removed 6 bases at V and 0 bases at J, with 12 bases between.

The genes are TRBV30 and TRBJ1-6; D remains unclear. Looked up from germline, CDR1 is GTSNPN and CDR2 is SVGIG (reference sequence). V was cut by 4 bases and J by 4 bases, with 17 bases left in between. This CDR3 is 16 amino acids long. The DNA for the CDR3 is TGTGCCTGGAAAAAAAATCGGGGAGGGTATAATTCACCCCTCCACTTT. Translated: CAWKKNRGGYNSPLHF.

As DNA, the CDR3 is TGTGCCAGTAGTTCCACTCCGGGACAGGGATGGGCGGAGACCCAGTACTTC. Its translation: CASSSTPGQGWAETQYF. This chain uses TRBV19 with TRBJ2-5; TRBD1 matches at 9 bases. Germline V CDR1 and CDR2: LNHDA, SQIVND (reference sequence). The CDR3 is 17 residues long. With V trimmed by 5 bases and J by 5 bases, 15 bases remained unmatched.

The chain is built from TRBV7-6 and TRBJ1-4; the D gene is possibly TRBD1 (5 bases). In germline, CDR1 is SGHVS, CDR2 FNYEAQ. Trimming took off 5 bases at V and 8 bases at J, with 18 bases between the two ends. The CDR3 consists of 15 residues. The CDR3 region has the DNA TGTGCCAGCAGCCAATCAGGGTGGGAGTCGGAAAAACTGTTTTTT. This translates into CASSQSGWESEKLFF. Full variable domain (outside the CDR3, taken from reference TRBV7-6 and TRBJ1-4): GAGVSQSPRYKVTKRGQDVALRCDPISGHVSLYWYRQALGQGPEFLTYFNYEAQQDKSGLPNDRFSAERPEGSISTLTIQRTEQRDSAMYRCASSQSGWESEKLFFGSGTQLSVL.

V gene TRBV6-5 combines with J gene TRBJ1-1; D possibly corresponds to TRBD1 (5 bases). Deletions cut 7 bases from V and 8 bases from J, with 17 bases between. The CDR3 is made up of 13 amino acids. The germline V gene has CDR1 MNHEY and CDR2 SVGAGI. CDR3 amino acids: CASTPQGLSEAFF. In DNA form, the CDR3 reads TGTGCCAGCACCCCTCAGGGTCTTTCGGAAGCTTTCTTT.

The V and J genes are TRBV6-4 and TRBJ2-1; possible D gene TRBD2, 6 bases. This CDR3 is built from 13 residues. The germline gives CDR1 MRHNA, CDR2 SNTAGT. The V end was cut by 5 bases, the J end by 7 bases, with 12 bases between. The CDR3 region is CASSLEEGNEQFF. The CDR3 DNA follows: TGTGCCAGCAGTTTGGAGGAGGGTAATGAGCAGTTCTTC.

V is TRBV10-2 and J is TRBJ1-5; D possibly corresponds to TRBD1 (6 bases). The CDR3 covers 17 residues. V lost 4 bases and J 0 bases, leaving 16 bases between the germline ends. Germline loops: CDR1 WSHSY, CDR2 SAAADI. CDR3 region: CASSGGGERYSNQPQHF. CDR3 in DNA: TGCGCCAGCAGTGGAGGGGGAGAACGATATAGCAATCAGCCCCAGCATTTT.

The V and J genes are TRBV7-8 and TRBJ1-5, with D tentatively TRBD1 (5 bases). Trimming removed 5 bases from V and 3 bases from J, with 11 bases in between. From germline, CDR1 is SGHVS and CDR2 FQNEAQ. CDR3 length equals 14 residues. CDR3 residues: CASSQGRLNQPQHF. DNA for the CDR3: TGTGCCAGCAGCCAGGGTCGACTCAATCAGCCCCAGCATTTT.

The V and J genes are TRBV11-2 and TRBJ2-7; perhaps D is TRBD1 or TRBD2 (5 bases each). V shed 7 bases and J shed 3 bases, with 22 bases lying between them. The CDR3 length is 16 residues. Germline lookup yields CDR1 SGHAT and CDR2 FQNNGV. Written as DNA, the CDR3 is TGTGCCAGCAACGTAGGACTGGGGACGGGGTACTACGAGCAGTACTTC. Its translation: CASNVGLGTGYYEQYF.

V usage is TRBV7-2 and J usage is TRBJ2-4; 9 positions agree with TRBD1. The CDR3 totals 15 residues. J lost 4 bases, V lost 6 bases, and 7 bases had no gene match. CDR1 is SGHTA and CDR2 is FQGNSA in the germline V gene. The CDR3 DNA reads TGTGCCAGCAGAACAACAGGGGGCGGTAAAAACATTCAGTACTTC. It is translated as CASRTTGGGKNIQYF.

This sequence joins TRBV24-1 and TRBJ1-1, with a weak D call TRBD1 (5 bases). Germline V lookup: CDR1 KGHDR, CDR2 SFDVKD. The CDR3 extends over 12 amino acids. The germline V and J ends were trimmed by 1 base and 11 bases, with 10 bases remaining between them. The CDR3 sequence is CATSDFKGLAFF. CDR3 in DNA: TGTGCCACCAGTGATTTCAAGGGGCTTGCTTTCTTT.

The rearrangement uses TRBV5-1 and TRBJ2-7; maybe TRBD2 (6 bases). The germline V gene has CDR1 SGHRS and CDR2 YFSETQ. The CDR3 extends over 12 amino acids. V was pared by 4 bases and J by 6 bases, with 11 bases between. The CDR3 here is CASSRVGGEQYF. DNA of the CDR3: TGCGCCAGCAGCCGGGTCGGGGGCGAGCAGTACTTC.

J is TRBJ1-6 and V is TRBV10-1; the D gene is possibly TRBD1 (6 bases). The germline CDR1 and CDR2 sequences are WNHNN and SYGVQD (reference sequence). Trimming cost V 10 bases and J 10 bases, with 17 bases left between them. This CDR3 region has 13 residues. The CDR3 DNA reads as TGCGCCACGTCAAGAGGGACAAACTCACCCCTCCACTTT. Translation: CATSRGTNSPLHF.

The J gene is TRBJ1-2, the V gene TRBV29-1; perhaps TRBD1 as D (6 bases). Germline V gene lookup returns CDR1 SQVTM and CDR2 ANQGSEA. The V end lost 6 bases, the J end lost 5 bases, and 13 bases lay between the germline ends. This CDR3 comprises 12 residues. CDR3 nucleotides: TGCAGCGTCGCAGGGGAAATGTATGGCTACACCTTC. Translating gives CSVAGEMYGYTF.

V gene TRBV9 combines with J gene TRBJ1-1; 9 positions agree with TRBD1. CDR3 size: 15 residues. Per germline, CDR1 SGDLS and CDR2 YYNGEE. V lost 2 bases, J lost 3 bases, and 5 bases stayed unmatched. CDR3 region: CASSVRDRDDTEAFF. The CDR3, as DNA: TGTGCCAGCAGCGTCCGGGACAGGGATGACACTGAAGCTTTCTTT.

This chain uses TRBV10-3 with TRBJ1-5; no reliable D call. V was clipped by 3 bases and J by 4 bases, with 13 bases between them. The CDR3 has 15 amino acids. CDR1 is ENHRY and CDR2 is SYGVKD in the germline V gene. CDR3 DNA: TGTGCCATCAGTGAATCTGAAATAAGGAATCAGCCCCAGCATTTT. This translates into CAISESEIRNQPQHF.

The CDR3: CATSLETGELFF. CDR3 in DNA: TGTGCCACCAGCCTAGAGACCGGGGAGCTGTTTTTT. The rearrangement uses TRBV24-1 and TRBJ2-2; D remains unclear. There are 12 residues in the CDR3. Trimming removed 7 bases from V and 5 bases from J, with 7 bases in between. Germline V gives CDR1 KGHDR, CDR2 SFDVKD.

For the CDR3, the DNA is TGTGCCAGCAGTATGCGTCGCCATGAAAACACTGAAGCTTTCTTT. Protein: CASSMRRHENTEAFF. The chain couples TRBV25-1 to TRBJ1-1; D is undetermined. The V end was cut by 5 bases, the J end by 2 bases, with 15 bases between. Looked up from germline, CDR1 is MGHDK and CDR2 is SYGVNS. This CDR3 is 15 amino acids long.

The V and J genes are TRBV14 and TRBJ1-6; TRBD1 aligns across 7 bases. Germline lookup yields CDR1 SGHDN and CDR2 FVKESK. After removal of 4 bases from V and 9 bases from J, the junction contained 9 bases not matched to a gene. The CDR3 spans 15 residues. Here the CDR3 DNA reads TGTGCCAGCAGCCGCGACAGGGTTGGGAGTTCACCCCTCCACTTT. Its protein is CASSRDRVGSSPLHF.